This is a list of T cell receptor beta chains from one sample in a study of identical twins. One entry per CDR3 protein results from TCRdb running MiXCR on the 5' RACE reads. The sample records hundreds of thousands of distinct CDR3 sequences, 21% being singletons. This same sample was also taken into another study, of T cells expressing NK-cell markers.

Sequencing was carried out using PBMCs. The source of these receptors is a young woman in good health. CDR3s include the opening cysteine and the closing phenylalanine or tryptophan. The D gene is left open where the match is weak. Some rows mark clone size as missing; the rest say once, few, many or name a class of expanded clone.

V	D	length	size	J	DNA	CDR3
TRBV6-2/TRBV6-3	.	14	.	TRBJ2-7	TGTGCCAGCAGTTCTAAGCGACCAGTCTACGAGCAGTACTTC	CASSSKRPVYEQYF
TRBV14	TRBD2	16	.	TRBJ2-1	TGTGCCAGCAGCCAAGCTTCTAGCGGGGGGGCCCATGAGCAGTTCTTC	CASSQASSGGAHEQFF
TRBV5-1	TRBD2	16	.	TRBJ2-5	TGCGCCAGCAGCTTAGGACTAGCGGTCCAGGTGGAGACCCAGTACTTC	CASSLGLAVQVETQYF
TRBV9	.	17	.	TRBJ2-3	TGTGCCAGCGGAGAGGGGGGCCTTTCCTTGTGGACAGATACGCAGTATTTT	CASGEGGLSLWTDTQYF
TRBV6-1	.	15	.	TRBJ2-2	TGTGCCAGCACCGAGACTAGTACGAACACCGGGGAGCTGTTTTTT	CASTETSTNTGELFF
TRBV10-3	TRBD2	13	few	TRBJ2-7	TGTGCCCATGGGTCTAGCGGTTCCTACGAGCAGTACTTC	CAHGSSGSYEQYF
TRBV4-3	.	15	few	TRBJ2-7	TGCGCCAGCAGCCAAGTAGCAGGACAGCGGAACGAGCAGTACTTC	CASSQVAGQRNEQYF
TRBV20-1	.	12	many	TRBJ2-5	TGCAGTGCTAGAGTGTACCAAGAGACCCAGTACTTC	CSARVYQETQYF
TRBV4-3	TRBD1	18	few	TRBJ2-6	TGCGCCAGCAGCCAAGATGGGACAGCCGTCTCTGGGGCCAACGTCCTGACTTTC	CASSQDGTAVSGANVLTF
TRBV29-1	.	12	many	TRBJ1-5	TGCAGCGTTGGGGCCGGGAATCAGCCCCAGCATTTT	CSVGAGNQPQHF
TRBV7-9	.	13	many	TRBJ1-2	TGTGCCAGCAACGGAGGGGGGCTATATGGCTACACCTTC	CASNGGGLYGYTF
TRBV20-1	TRBD1	17	.	TRBJ2-6	TGCAGTGCTAGTAGCAACCGGGACAGAACTGGGGCCAACGTCCTGACTTTC	CSASSNRDRTGANVLTF
TRBV10-2	.	14	few	TRBJ2-3	TGCGCCAGCAGTTACGGGACCAAACTCGATACGCAGTATTTT	CASSYGTKLDTQYF
TRBV29-1	TRBD1	15	many	TRBJ1-2	TGCAGCGTCGCTGACCCCTTGGACAGGGGGAGCGGCTACACCTTC	CSVADPLDRGSGYTF
TRBV5-1	.	17	.	TRBJ2-7	TGCGCCAGCAGCTTGGGATCCTGGACAGAATATGTACACGAGCAGTACTTC	CASSLGSWTEYVHEQYF
TRBV6-2/TRBV6-3	TRBD2	17	.	TRBJ2-2	TGTGCCAGCAGTTACTCGGGTAGCGGGAGGGACACCGGGGAGCTGTTTTTT	CASSYSGSGRDTGELFF
TRBV10-3	TRBD1	13	.	TRBJ1-1	TGTGCCATCAGGTTGACAGGGGGTACTGAAGCTTTCTTT	CAIRLTGGTEAFF
TRBV7-2	.	14	few	TRBJ2-5	TGTGCCAGCAGCTTCACTATAAACCAAGAGACCCAGTACTTC	CASSFTINQETQYF
TRBV7-2	.	13	.	TRBJ2-3	TGTGCCAGCAGCTTCAAGGGCGGGGATACGCAGTATTTT	CASSFKGGDTQYF
TRBV5-1	TRBD1	14	few	TRBJ1-2	TGCGCCAGCAGCTTGGAGGGACAGGACTATGGCTACACCTTC	CASSLEGQDYGYTF
TRBV7-2	.	17	.	TRBJ1-4	TGTGCCAGCAGCTTAGTGCAGGGCGAGGGGGATAATGAAAAACTGTTTTTT	CASSLVQGEGDNEKLFF
TRBV6-1	TRBD2	16	few	TRBJ2-1	TGTGCCAGCAGTCAGCGCATACTAGCGGGAGGGAATGAGCAGTTCTTC	CASSQRILAGGNEQFF
TRBV5-5	.	14	.	TRBJ2-1	TGTGCCAGCAGCTTGTGGGCGTCGAACAATGAGCAGTTCTTC	CASSLWASNNEQFF
TRBV29-1	.	14	.	TRBJ2-1	TGCAGCGTTCTACGCTGGGGTTGGGACAATGAGCAGTTCTTC	CSVLRWGWDNEQFF
TRBV11-2	.	15	.	TRBJ2-3	TGTGCCAGCAGCTTAGATCACGGGGGCACAGATACGCAGTATTTT	CASSLDHGGTDTQYF